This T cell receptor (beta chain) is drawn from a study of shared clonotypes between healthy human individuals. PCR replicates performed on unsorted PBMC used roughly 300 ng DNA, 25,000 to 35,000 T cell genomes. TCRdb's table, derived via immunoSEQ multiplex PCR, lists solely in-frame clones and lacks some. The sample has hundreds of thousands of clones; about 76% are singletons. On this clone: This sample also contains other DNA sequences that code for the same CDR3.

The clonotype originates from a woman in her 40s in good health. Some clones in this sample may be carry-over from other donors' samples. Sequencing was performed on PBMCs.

The CDR3 coding sequence is TGTGCCAGCAGCTTGCGTGCTGGGGCCAACGTCCTGACTTTC. It encodes CASSLRAGANVLTF. The chain employs TRBV5-5 and TRBJ2-6, with D hard to call. Per germline, CDR1 SGHKS and CDR2 YYEKEE (reference sequence). Trimming took off 1 base at V and 2 bases at J, with 4 bases between the two ends. The CDR3 contains 14 residues.